Listed below are T cell receptor beta chains from one sample, sequenced in a study of T cells in Graves' hyperthyroidism and ophthalmopathy. MiXCR was run by TCRdb on the multiplex PCR reads, yielding one entry per CDR3 protein. The table has hundreds of thousands of distinct CDR3 sequences, approximately 15% seen once; the top ten hold approximately 10%. Sequencing used blood. Receptors were obtained from a woman between 18 and 29 years old with Graves' hyperthyroidism. The CDR3 runs from the conserved cysteine through the conserved F or W. D genes are given only for firm matches. The size of a clone is reported for some rows only, either as once, few or many, or as a class for expanded clones.

clone size	V gene	D gene	J gene	CDR3 protein	CDR3 DNA
many	TRBV20-1	.	TRBJ2-1	CSALLRGGYNEQFF	TGCAGTGCCCTTCTCCGGGGCGGCTACAATGAGCAGTTCTTC
few	TRBV7-8	.	TRBJ2-7	CASSLDLRAGGTYEQYF	TGTGCCAGCAGCTTAGATCTACGGGCGGGCGGGACCTACGAGCAGTACTTC
many	TRBV11-2	TRBD1	TRBJ1-4	CASSLESGGRGKLFF	TGTGCCAGCAGCTTAGAGTCAGGGGGCAGGGGAAAACTGTTTTTT
.	TRBV30	TRBD2	TRBJ2-2	CAWREEIAGGTGELFF	TGTGCCTGGAGAGAGGAAATAGCGGGAGGCACCGGGGAGCTGTTTTTT
many	TRBV24-1	.	TRBJ2-5	CATSDFGEGRGVETQYF	.
.	TRBV7-2	TRBD1	TRBJ1-6	CASSHYLRTGRGSYNSPLHF	TGTGCCAGCAGCCATTACCTTCGGACAGGCCGGGGCTCCTATAATTCACCCCTCCACTTT
many	TRBV11-2	TRBD2	TRBJ2-3	CASSSSLAADTQYF	TGTGCCAGCAGCTCCTCCCTAGCGGCGGATACGCAGTATTTT
many	TRBV2	.	TRBJ1-5	CASSDWGVEQPQHF	TGTGCCAGCAGTGATTGGGGGGTAGAGCAGCCCCAGCATTTT
many	TRBV6-1	.	TRBJ1-1	CASSEGPANTEAFF	TGTGCCAGCAGTGAGGGGCCGGCCAACACTGAAGCTTTCTTT
many	TRBV7-9	.	TRBJ2-1	CASSSWTTNEQFF	TGTGCCAGCAGCTCTTGGACAACCAATGAGCAGTTCTTC
many	TRBV28	TRBD2	TRBJ2-1	CASTIAGTYNEQFF	TGTGCCAGCACCATAGCGGGAACGTACAATGAGCAGTTCTTC
.	TRBV28	.	TRBJ2-1	CASSSPLVSSYNEQFF	TGTGCCAGCAGCAGTCCTTTGGTTTCCTCCTACAATGAGCAGTTCTTC
many	TRBV28	.	TRBJ1-2	CASTSANYGYTF	TGTGCCAGCACGTCTGCTAACTATGGCTACACCTTC
few	TRBV6-6	.	TRBJ1-4	CASSYSKLGRGEKLFF	TGTGCCAGCAGTTACTCCAAGTTAGGGAGGGGTGAAAAACTGTTTTTT
many	TRBV20-1	.	TRBJ2-2	CSARGSGNTGELFF	TGCAGTGCGAGAGGTAGCGGGAACACCGGGGAGCTGTTTTTT
many	TRBV30	.	TRBJ2-7	CAWGDTSYEQYF	TGTGCCTGGGGGGACACTTCCTACGAGCAGTACTTC